This T cell receptor beta chain was identified in a study of blood T cell repertoires in COVID-19. The overall study: COVID-19 samples from acute and convalescent phases originated in the United States, Italy and Spain. Sample material is recorded as cDNA or gDNA derived from T cells, B-cell-depleted T cells, or PBMCs.

In the original analysis: The assay estimated nucleated cells by amplifying reference gene primers. Some clones are missing from TCRdb's copy, which holds only in-frame ones; the method was immunoSEQ multiplex PCR. D and trimming were read from the DNA, whereas the V and J calls and clone size are those reported in that table. This sample carries hundreds of thousands of clones, roughly 82% of them seen once, and the ten largest clones take about 5.3%. Germline lookup yields CDR1 SGDLS and CDR2 YYNGEE. The V end lost 0 bases, the J end lost 6 bases, and 10 bases lay between the germline ends. The CDR3 contains 14 residues. The count of this clone is one.

This receptor was identified in a woman aged 80 or older with active or convalescent COVID-19. This chain connects TRBV9 to TRBJ1-5, with D unresolved. The specimen sequenced was peripheral blood. Here the CDR3 DNA reads TGTGCCAGCAGCGTAGGACTCGGCGGTCAGCCCCAGCATTTT. It translates to CASSVGLGGQPQHF.